This entry is about one TCR beta chain. The CD8+ and CD4+ T cells were negatively isolated, with the TEMRA cells enriched by FACS. This record comes from a study of CD8 T cells in Susac syndrome. For the study at large: When blood was collected, patients with Susac syndrome were therapy-naive, were taking corticosteroids, or were receiving intravenous immunoglobulin alone.

When the RNA was reverse transcribed, random hexamers were used with an input of 0.5 to 1 ug. Amplification of TCR beta CDR3 across 54 Vbeta and 13 Jbeta was performed with immunoSEQ multiplex PCR. TCRdb recomputed calls from the immunoSEQ multiplex PCR reads with MiXCR, one row per CDR3 protein. Counted here are tens of thousands of distinct CDR3 sequences, under 95% occurring once; the ten biggest clones make up roughly 0.47%. V lost 0 bases to trimming and J lost 8 bases, with 11 bases between them. Per germline, CDR1 MNHEY and CDR2 SVGEGT. The CDR3 sequence is 14 residues long. V and J are TRBV6-2 or TRBV6-3 and TRBJ2-1; D not resolved. This receptor was identified in a human donor with Susac syndrome. The sample comprised CD8+ T cells from PBMCs. CDR3 in DNA: TGTGCCAGCAGTTACTCGAAGGAGACCGATGAGCAGTTCTTC. As protein: CASSYSKETDEQFF.